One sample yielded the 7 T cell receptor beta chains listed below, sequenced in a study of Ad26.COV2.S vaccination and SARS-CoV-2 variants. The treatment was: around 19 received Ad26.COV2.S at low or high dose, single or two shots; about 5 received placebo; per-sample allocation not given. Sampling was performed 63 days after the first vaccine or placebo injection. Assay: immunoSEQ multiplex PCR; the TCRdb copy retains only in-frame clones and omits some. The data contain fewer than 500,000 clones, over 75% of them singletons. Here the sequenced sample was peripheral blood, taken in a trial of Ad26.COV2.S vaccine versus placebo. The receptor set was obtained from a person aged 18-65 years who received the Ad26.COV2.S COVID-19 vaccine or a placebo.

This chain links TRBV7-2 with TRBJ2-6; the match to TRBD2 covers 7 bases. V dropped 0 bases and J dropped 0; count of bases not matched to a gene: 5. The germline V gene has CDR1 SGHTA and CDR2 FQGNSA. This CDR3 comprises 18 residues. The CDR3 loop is CASSLAAGGSSGANVLTF. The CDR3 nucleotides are TGTGCCAGCAGCTTAGCGGCCGGGGGGTCCTCTGGGGCCAACGTCCTGACTTTC.

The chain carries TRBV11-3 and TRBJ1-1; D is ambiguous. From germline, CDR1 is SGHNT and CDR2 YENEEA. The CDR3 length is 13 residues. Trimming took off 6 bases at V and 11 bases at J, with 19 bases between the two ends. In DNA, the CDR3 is TGTGCCAGCAGAATGGGTCACCTTTCCACGGCTTTCTTT. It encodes CASRMGHLSTAFF.

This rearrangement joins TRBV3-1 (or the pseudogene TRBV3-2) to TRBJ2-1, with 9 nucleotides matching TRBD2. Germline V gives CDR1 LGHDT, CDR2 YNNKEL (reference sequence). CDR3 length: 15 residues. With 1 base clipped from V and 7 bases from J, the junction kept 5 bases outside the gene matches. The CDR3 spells CASSQGPSGTNEQFF. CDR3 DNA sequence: TGTGCCAGCAGCCAAGGGCCTAGCGGGACGAATGAGCAGTTCTTC.

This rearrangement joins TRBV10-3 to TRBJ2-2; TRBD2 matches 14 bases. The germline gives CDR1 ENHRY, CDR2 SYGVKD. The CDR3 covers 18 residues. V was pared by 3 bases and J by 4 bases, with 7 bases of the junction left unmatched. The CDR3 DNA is TGTGCCATCAGTGACCTCGGACTAGCGGGAGGTCTCACCGGGGAGCTGTTTTTT. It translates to CAISDLGLAGGLTGELFF.

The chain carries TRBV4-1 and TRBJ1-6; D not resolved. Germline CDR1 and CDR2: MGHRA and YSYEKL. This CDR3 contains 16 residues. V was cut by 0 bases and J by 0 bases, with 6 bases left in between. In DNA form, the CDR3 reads TGCGCCAGCAGCCAAGACGGGAGCTCCTATAATTCACCCCTCCACTTT. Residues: CASSQDGSSYNSPLHF.

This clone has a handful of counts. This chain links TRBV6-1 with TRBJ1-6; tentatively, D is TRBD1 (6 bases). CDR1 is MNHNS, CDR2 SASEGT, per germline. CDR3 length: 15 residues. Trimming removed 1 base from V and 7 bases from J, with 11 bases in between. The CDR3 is CASSEVDRTNSPLHF. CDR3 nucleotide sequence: TGTGCCAGCAGTGAAGTAGACAGGACGAATTCACCCCTCCACTTT.

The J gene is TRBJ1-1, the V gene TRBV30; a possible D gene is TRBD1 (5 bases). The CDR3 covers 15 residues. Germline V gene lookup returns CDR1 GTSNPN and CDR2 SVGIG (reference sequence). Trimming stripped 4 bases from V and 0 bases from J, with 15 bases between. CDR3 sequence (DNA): TGTGCCTGGAACCTACTTTGGGGCATGAACACTGAAGCTTTCTTT. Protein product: CAWNLLWGMNTEAFF.